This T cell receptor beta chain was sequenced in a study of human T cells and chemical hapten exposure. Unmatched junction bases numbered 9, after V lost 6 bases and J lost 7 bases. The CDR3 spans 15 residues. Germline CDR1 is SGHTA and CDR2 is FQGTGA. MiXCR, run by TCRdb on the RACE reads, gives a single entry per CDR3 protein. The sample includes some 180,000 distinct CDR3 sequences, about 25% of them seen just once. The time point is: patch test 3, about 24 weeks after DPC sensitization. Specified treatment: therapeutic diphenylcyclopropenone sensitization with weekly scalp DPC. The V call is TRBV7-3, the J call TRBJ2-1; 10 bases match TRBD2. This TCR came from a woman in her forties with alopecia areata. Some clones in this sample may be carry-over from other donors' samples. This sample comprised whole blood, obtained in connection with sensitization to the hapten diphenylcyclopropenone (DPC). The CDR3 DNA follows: TGTGCCAGCAGTCGAGCGGGAGGGTCTGGGAATGAGCAGTTCTTC. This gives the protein CASSRAGGSGNEQFF. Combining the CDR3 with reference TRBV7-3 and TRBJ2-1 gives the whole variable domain GAGVSQTPSNKVTEKGKYVELRCDPISGHTALYWYRQSLGQGPEFLIYFQGTGAADDSGLPNDRFFAVRPEGSVSTLKIQRTERGDSAVYLCASSRAGGSGNEQFFGPGTRLTVL.